These 17 T cell receptor beta chains share one sample of origin, sequenced in a study of blood T cell repertoires in COVID-19. The repertoire was sequenced with immunoSEQ multiplex PCR; TCRdb's copy has only in-frame clones and lacks some. The data contain 130,000 or so clones, about 76% of them singletons. The sample taken for sequencing was peripheral blood. All receptors derive from a man aged 80 or over with acute or convalescent COVID-19.

This clone was counted a single time. The CDR3 is CASSLSRGETQYF. The CDR3 DNA follows: TGTGCCAGCAGTCTTTCAAGGGGCGAGACGCAGTATTTT. This chain connects TRBV6-5 to TRBJ2-3, with a weak D call TRBD1 (5 bases). This CDR3 has 13 amino acids. Trimming removed 5 bases at V and 9 bases at J, with 15 bases between. Germline values: CDR1 MNHEY, CDR2 SVGAGI.

The V call is TRBV28, the J call TRBJ1-2; tentative D call: TRBD1 (5 bases). The germline V gene encodes CDR1 MDHEN and CDR2 SYDVKM. CDR3 length equals 15 residues. Trimming took 6 bases from V and 1 from J, leaving 15 bases between them. This chain's CDR3 is CASRTGGADNYGYTF. The CDR3 DNA sequence: TGTGCCAGCAGGACCGGCGGGGCTGATAACTATGGCTACACCTTC.

This clone has only a few counts. The genes are TRBV13 and TRBJ2-3; 8 bases line up with TRBD1. The CDR3 extends over 17 amino acids. Looked up from germline, CDR1 is PRHDT and CDR2 is FYEKMQ (reference sequence). With 5 bases clipped from V and 0 bases from J, the junction kept 10 bases outside the gene matches. The CDR3 reads CASSPTKGTGSTDTQYF. CDR3 DNA: TGTGCCAGCAGCCCAACTAAAGGGACAGGCAGCACAGATACGCAGTATTTT.

The V gene is TRBV19, the J gene TRBJ1-3; D is uncertain. This CDR3 contains 13 residues. V lost 6 bases and J 0 bases, leaving 6 bases between the germline ends. The V gene's germline CDR1 is LNHDA and CDR2 SQIVND (reference sequence). CDR3 in amino acids: CASSLFSGNTIYF. The DNA of the CDR3 is TGTGCCAGTAGCCTCTTCTCTGGAAACACCATATATTTT.

This clone was picked up a small number of times. This rearrangement joins TRBV7-2 to TRBJ2-2; tentatively, D is TRBD2 (6 bases). This CDR3 spans 15 amino acids. From germline, CDR1 is SGHTA and CDR2 FQGNSA. V was shortened by 1 base and J by 7 bases, with 13 bases between the two germline ends. Written as DNA, the CDR3 is TGTGCCAGCAGCTTAGGCGGTCGGGGGAGCGGGGAGCTGTTTTTT. This gives the protein CASSLGGRGSGELFF.

V gene TRBV19 combines with J gene TRBJ1-2, with D perhaps matching TRBD1 (5 bases). The germline V and J ends were trimmed by 4 bases and 3 bases, with 9 bases remaining between them. This CDR3 is built from 13 residues. Germline-derived CDR1 and CDR2 are LNHDA and SQIVND (reference sequence). The CDR3 sequence is CASSKTDYYGYTF. CDR3 DNA sequence: TGTGCCAGTAGTAAGACAGATTACTATGGCTACACCTTC.

The rearrangement links TRBV30 to TRBJ1-1; perhaps TRBD1 as D (5 bases). The ends were cut back, 0 bases at V and 2 bases at J, with 13 bases in the middle. The CDR3 sequence is 15 residues long. The V gene's germline CDR1 is GTSNPN and CDR2 SVGIG (reference sequence). As DNA, the CDR3 is TGTGCCTGGAGTGTAAGGTTTGGGGCAAACACTGAAGCTTTCTTT. Its translation is CAWSVRFGANTEAFF.

This chain connects TRBV28 to TRBJ1-5, with D tentatively TRBD1 (5 bases). Germline values: CDR1 MDHEN, CDR2 SYDVKM. CDR3 length: 18 residues. The V and J ends lost 3 bases and 4 bases respectively, with 22 bases between them. In DNA, the CDR3 is TGTGCCAGCAGTTTCGGTTCTGGAAGGGGTACAAGGAATCAGCCCCAGCATTTT. Translated, it gives CASSFGSGRGTRNQPQHF.

The chain's CDR3 is CASSFRGKETQYF. The CDR3 coding sequence is TGTGCCAGCAGTTTTAGGGGGAAAGAGACCCAGTACTTC. The chain has TRBV12-3 or TRBV12-4 and TRBJ2-5, with D possibly being TRBD1 (6 bases). CDR3 size: 13 residues. V lost 3 bases to trimming and J lost 3 bases, with 8 bases between them.

The CDR3 sequence is CASSLWGGNQPQHF. The CDR3 DNA follows: TGTGCCAGCAGTTTATGGGGGGGAAATCAGCCCCAGCATTTT. This chain links TRBV27 with TRBJ1-5; a possible D gene is TRBD1 (5 bases). CDR3 length: 14 amino acids. The germline V and J ends were trimmed by 1 base and 4 bases, with 8 bases remaining between them. CDR1 is MNHEY and CDR2 is SMNVEV in the germline V gene (reference sequence).

J is TRBJ2-1 and V is TRBV5-4; 11 bases align to TRBD2. This CDR3 comprises 16 residues. The germline CDR1 and CDR2 sequences are SGHNT and YYREEE (reference sequence). V lost 0 bases and J lost 9; bases outside the gene matches: 8. The chain's CDR3 is CASSLGSGGAEGEQFF. The CDR3 nucleotides are TGTGCCAGCAGCTTGGGTAGCGGGGGGGCCGAGGGTGAGCAGTTCTTC.

The count of this clone is one. This chain uses TRBV18 with TRBJ2-1; 8 nucleotides line up with TRBD1. Trimming took 3 bases from V and 6 from J; bases not matched to a gene: 4. The germline V gene has CDR1 KGHSH and CDR2 LQKENI. The CDR3 extends over 14 amino acids. The CDR3 loop reads CASSPQGAVNEQFF. The CDR3 nucleotides read TGTGCCAGCTCACCGCAGGGGGCTGTCAATGAGCAGTTCTTC. The whole variable domain, filled in from reference TRBV18 and TRBJ2-1, reads NAGVMQNPRHLVRRRGQEARLRCSPMKGHSHVYWYRQLPEEGLKFMVYLQKENIIDESGMPKERFSAEFPKEGPSILRIQQVVRGDSAAYFCASSPQGAVNEQFFGPGTRLTVL.

The V call is TRBV2, the J call TRBJ2-1; D is perhaps TRBD1 (5 bases). The CDR3 extends over 13 amino acids. Between the trimmed V and J ends, which lost 6 bases and 0 bases, there was a span of 6 bases. Germline assignment: CDR1 SNHLY and CDR2 FYNNEI. The CDR3 DNA reads as TGTGCCAGCAGGGACAACTCCTACAATGAGCAGTTCTTC. It translates to CASRDNSYNEQFF.

The CDR3 nucleotides are TGTGCTAGTGGTTCCGGGACAGGGTATGAAAAACTGTTTTTT. Its protein product is CASGSGTGYEKLFF. The chain combines TRBV12-5 with TRBJ1-4; 9 positions agree with TRBD1. Germline V gene data show CDR1 as LGHNT and CDR2 as FRNRAP. The CDR3 is made up of 14 amino acids. V gave up 4 bases and J gave up 6 bases; unmatched junction bases: 3.

This clone was counted between two and nine times. V gene TRBV5-5 combines with J gene TRBJ1-4; TRBD1 agrees at 10 bases. Germline V gene data show CDR1 as SGHKS and CDR2 as YYEKEE (reference sequence). After removal of 0 bases from V and 1 base from J, the junction contained 3 bases not matched to a gene. CDR3 length: 17 amino acids. This CDR3 is CASSLVGQGRTNEKLFF. As DNA, the CDR3 is TGTGCCAGCAGCTTGGTGGGACAGGGGCGAACTAATGAAAAACTGTTTTTT.

This rearrangement joins TRBV6-2 or TRBV6-3 to TRBJ1-1; TRBD1 matches at 9 bases. The junction had 7 bases not matched to a gene; V was cut back by 5 bases and J by 6 bases. The CDR3 spans 14 residues. Germline V gene lookup returns CDR1 MNHEY and CDR2 SVGEGT. The CDR3 bases are TGTGCCAGCAGTCGCACAGGGGGCATCTCTGAAGCTTTCTTT. The encoded protein is CASSRTGGISEAFF.

The gene calls are TRBV6-2 or TRBV6-3 and TRBJ2-1; TRBD1 is a possible D gene (6 bases). The CDR3 is 14 residues long. The germline V gene has CDR1 MNHEY and CDR2 SVGEGT. Trimming left V 6 bases short and J 9 bases short, with 18 bases between. The DNA of the CDR3 is TGTGCCAGCAGCTCTCGGACAGCTCTCGGTGAGCAGTTCTTC. Translated, it gives CASSSRTALGEQFF.